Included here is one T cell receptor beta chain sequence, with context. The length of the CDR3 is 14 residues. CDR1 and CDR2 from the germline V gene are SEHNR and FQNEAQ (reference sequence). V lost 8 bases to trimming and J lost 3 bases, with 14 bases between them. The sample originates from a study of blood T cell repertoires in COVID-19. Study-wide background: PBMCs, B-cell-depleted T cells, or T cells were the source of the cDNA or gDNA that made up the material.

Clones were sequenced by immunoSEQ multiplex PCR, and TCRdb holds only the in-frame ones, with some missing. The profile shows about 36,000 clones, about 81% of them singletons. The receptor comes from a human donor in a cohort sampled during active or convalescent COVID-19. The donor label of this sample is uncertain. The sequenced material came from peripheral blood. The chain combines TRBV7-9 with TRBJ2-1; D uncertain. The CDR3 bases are TGTGCCAGCCGCAGAGACTTGGACTACAATGAGCAGTTCTTC. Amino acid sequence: CASRRDLDYNEQFF.